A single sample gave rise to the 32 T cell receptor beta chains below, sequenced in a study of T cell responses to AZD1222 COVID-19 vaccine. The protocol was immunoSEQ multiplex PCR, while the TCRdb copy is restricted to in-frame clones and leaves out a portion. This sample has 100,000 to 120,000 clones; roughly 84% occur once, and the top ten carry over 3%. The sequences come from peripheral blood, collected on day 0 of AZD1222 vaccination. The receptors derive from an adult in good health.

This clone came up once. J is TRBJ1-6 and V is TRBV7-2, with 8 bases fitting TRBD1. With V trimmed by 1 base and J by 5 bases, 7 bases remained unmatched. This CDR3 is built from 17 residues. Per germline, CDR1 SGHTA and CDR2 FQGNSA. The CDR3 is CASSLVAGGVDNSPLHF. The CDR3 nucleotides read TGTGCCAGCAGCTTAGTTGCAGGGGGCGTTGATAATTCACCCCTCCACTTT.

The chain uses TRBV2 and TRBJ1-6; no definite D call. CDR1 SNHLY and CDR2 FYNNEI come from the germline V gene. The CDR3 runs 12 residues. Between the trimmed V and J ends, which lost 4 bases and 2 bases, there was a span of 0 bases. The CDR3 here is CASSAYNSPLHF. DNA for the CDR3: TGTGCCAGCAGTGCCTATAATTCACCCCTCCACTTT.

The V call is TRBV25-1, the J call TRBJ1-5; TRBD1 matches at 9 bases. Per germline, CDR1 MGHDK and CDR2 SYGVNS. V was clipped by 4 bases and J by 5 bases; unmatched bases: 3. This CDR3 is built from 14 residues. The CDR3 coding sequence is TGTGCCAGCAGTGGAACAGGGGGCCATCAGCCCCAGCATTTT. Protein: CASSGTGGHQPQHF.

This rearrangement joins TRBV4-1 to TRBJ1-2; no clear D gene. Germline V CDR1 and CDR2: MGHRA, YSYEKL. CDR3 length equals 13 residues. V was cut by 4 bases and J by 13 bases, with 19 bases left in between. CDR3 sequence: CASSPGERAAFTF. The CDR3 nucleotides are TGCGCCAGCAGCCCCGGGGAGAGAGCCGCTTTCACCTTC.

CDR3 bases: TGCGCCAGCAGCTTGGTCGGGGGCCCGGGAACCGGGGAGCTGTTTTTT. Translating it yields CASSLVGGPGTGELFF. The chain employs TRBV5-1 and TRBJ2-2; D possibly uses TRBD1 or TRBD2 (6 bases each). The germline V and J ends were trimmed by 0 bases and 5 bases, with 14 bases remaining between them. Per germline, CDR1 SGHRS and CDR2 YFSETQ. This CDR3 has 16 amino acids.

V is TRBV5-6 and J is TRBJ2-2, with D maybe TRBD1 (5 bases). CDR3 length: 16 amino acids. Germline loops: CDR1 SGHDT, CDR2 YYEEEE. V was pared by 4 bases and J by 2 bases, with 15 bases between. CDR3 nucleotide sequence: TGTGCCAGCAGCCCTTATGCGACAGCAAACACCGGGGAGCTGTTTTTT. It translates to CASSPYATANTGELFF.

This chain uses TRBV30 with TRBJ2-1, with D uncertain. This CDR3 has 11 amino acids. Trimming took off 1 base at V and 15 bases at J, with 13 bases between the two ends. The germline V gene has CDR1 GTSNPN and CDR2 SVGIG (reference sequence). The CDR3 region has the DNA TGTGCCTGGAGTGACCCGGGTCCCCCGTTCTTC. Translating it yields CAWSDPGPPFF.

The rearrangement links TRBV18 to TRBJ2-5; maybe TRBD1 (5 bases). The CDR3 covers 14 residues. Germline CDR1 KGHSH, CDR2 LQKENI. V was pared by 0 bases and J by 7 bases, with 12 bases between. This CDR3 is CASSPPQGSVTQYF. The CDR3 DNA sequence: TGTGCCAGCTCACCACCTCAGGGTTCGGTGACCCAGTACTTC.

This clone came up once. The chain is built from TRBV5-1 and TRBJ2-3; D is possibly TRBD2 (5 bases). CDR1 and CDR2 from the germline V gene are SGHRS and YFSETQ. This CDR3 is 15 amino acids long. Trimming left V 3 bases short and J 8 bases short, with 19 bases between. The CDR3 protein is CASSYWTGSFGTQYF. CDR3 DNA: TGCGCCAGCAGCTATTGGACTGGTTCGTTCGGTACGCAGTATTTT.

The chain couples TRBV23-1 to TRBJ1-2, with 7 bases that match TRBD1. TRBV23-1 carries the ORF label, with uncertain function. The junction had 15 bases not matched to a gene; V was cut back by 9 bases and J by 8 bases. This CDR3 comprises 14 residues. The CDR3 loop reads CARMRRGQAIGYTF. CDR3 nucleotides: TGCGCCAGAATGAGGAGGGGGCAGGCTATAGGCTACACCTTC.

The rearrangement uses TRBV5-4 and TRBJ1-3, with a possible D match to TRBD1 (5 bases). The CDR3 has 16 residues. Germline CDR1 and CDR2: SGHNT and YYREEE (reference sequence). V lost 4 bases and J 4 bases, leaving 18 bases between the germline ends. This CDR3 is CASSPTPTESGNTIYF. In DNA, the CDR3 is TGTGCCAGCAGCCCAACGCCGACAGAATCAGGAAACACCATATATTTT.

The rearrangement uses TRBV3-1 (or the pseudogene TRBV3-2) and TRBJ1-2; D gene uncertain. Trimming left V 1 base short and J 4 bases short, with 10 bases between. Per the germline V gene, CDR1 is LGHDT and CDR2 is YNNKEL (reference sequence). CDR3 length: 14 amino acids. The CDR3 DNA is TGTGCCAGCAGCCAAGTGGATTGGGGCTATGGCTACACCTTC. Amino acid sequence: CASSQVDWGYGYTF.

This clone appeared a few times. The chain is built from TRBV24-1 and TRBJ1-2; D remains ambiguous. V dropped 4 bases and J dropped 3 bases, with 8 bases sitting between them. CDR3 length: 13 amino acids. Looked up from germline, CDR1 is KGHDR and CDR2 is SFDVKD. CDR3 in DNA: TGTGCCACCAGTGAGAGGACCCACTATGGCTACACCTTC. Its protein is CATSERTHYGYTF.

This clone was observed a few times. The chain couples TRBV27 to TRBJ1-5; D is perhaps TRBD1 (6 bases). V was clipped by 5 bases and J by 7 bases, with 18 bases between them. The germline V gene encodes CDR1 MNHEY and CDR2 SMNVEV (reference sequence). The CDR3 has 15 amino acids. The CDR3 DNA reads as TGTGCCAGCAGTACCTCACGGGGGGCGCGGCAGCCCCAGCATTTT. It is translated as CASSTSRGARQPQHF.

The CDR3 here is CATHPQGYTEAFF. CDR3 bases: TGTGCCACACACCCCCAGGGGTACACTGAAGCTTTCTTT. The chain is built from TRBV28 and TRBJ1-1, with a tentative D call TRBD1 (6 bases). Trimming pared 10 bases from V and 3 bases from J, leaving 15 bases between. The CDR3 is made up of 13 amino acids. Germline CDR1 MDHEN, CDR2 SYDVKM. Combining the CDR3 with reference TRBV28 and TRBJ1-1 gives the whole variable domain DVKVTQSSRYLVKRTGEKVFLECVQDMDHENMFWYRQDPGLGLRLIYFSYDVKMKEKGDIPEGYSVSREKKERFSLILESASTNQTSMYLCATHPQGYTEAFFGQGTRLTVV.

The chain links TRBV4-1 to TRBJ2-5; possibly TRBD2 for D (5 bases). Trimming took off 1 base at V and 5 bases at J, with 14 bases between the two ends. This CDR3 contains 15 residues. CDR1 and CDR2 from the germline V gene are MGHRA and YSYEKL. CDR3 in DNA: TGCGCCAGCAGCCAAGCCATACTAGTCGGGGAGACCCAGTACTTC. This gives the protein CASSQAILVGETQYF.

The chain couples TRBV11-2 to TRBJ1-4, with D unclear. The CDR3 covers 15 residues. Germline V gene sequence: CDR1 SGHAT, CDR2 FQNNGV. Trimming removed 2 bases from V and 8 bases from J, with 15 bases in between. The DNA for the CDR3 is TGTGCCAGCAGCTTACAAGTGGCGGTCGCGGAAAAACTGTTTTTT. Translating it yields CASSLQVAVAEKLFF.

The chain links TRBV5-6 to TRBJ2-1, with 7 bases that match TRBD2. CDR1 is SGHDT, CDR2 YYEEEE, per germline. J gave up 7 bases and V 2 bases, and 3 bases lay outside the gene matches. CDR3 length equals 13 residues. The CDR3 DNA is TGTGCCAGCAGCTTAGGTAGCGGGAATGAGCAGTTCTTC. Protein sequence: CASSLGSGNEQFF.

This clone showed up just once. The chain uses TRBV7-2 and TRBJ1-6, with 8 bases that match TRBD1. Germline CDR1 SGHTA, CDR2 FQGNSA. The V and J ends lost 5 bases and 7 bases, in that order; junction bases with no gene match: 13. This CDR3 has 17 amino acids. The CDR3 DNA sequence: TGTGCCAGCAGCGAAAAAGGACAGGGACCTTACAATTCACCCCTCCACTTT. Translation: CASSEKGQGPYNSPLHF. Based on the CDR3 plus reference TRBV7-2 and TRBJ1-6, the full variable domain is GAGVSQSPSNKVTEKGKDVELRCDPISGHTALYWYRQSLGQGLEFLIYFQGNSAPDKSGLPSDRFSAERTGGSVSTLTIQRTQQEDSAVYLCASSEKGQGPYNSPLHFGNGTRLTVT.

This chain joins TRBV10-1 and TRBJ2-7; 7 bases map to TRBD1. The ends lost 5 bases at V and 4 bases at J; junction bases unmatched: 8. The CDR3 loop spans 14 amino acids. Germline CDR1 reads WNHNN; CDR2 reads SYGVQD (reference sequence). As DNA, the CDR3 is TGCGCCAGCAGTAGGGACAGCTCGGTGTACGAGCAGTACTTC. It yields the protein CASSRDSSVYEQYF.

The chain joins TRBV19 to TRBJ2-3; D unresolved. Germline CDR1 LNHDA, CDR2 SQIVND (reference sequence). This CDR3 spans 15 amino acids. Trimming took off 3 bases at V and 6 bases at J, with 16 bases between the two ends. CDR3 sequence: CASSIRLGPTDTQYF. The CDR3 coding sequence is TGTGCCAGTAGTATTAGGTTAGGCCCGACGGATACGCAGTATTTT.

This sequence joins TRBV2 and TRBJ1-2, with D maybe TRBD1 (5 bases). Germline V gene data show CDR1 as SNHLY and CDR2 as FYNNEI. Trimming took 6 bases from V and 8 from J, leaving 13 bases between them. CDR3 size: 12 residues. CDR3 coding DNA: TGTGCCAGCAGGAACCAGGGTTGGGGCTACACCTTC. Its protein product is CASRNQGWGYTF.

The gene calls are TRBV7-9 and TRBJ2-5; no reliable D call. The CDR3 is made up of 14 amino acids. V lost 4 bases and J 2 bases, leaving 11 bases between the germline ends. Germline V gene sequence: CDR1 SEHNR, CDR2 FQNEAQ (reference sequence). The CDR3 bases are TGTGCCAGCAGCTCGTGGATGGGTCAAGAGACCCAGTACTTC. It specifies CASSSWMGQETQYF.

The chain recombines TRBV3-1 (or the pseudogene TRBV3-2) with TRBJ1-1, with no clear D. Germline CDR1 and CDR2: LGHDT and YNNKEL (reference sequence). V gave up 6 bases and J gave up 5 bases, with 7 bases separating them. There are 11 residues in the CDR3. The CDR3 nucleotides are TGTGCCAGCAGGGAGAGGACTGAAGCTTTCTTT. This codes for CASRERTEAFF.

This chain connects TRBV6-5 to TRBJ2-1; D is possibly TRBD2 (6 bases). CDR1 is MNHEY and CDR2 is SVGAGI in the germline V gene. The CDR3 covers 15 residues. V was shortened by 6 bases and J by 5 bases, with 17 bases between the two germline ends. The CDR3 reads CASSHGTVENNEQFF. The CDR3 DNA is TGTGCCAGCAGCCACGGGACTGTAGAAAACAATGAGCAGTTCTTC.

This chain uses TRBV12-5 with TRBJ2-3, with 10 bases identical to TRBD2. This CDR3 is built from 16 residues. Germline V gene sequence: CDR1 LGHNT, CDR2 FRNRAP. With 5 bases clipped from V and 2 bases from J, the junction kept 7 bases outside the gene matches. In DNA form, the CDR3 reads TGTGCTAGTGGTGGGTTAGCGGGGGGCCTCACAGATACGCAGTATTTT. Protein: CASGGLAGGLTDTQYF.

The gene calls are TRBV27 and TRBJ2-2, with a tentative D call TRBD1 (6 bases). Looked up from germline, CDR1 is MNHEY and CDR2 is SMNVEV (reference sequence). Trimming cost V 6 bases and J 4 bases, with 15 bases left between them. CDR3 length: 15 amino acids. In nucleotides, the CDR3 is TGTGCCAGCAGACCTATTCGAGGGGGCACCGGGGAGCTGTTTTTT. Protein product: CASRPIRGGTGELFF.

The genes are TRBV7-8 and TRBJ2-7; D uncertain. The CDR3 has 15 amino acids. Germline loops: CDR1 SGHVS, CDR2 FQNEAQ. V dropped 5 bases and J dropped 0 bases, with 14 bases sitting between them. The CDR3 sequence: CASSTSYGVSYEQYF. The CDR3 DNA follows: TGTGCCAGCAGCACCTCCTATGGGGTCTCCTACGAGCAGTACTTC.

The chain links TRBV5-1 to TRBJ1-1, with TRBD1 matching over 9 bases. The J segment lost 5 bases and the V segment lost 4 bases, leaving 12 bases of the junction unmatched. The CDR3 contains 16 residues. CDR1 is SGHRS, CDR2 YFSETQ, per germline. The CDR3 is CASSGDRARPGTEAFF. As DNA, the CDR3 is TGCGCCAGCAGCGGGGACAGGGCCCGCCCGGGGACTGAAGCTTTCTTT.

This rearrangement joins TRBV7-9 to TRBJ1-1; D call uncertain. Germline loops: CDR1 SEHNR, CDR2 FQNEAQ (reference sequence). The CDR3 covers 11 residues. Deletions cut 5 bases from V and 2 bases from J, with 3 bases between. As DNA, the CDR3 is TGTGCCAGCAGCCTAAACACTGAAGCTTTCTTT. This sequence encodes CASSLNTEAFF.

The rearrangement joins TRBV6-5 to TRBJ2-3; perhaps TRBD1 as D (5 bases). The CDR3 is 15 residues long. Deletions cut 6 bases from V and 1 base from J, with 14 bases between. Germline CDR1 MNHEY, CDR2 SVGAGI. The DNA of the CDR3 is TGTGCCAGCAGGGGGCATTCGGCTGGCACAGATACGCAGTATTTT. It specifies CASRGHSAGTDTQYF.

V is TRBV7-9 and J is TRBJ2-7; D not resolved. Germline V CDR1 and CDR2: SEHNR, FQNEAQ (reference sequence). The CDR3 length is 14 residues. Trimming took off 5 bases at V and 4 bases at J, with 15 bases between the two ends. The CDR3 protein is CASSPWVSPYEQYF. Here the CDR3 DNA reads TGTGCCAGCAGCCCGTGGGTATCCCCATACGAGCAGTACTTC.